The rows below give T cell receptor beta chains drawn from one sample of a study of blood T cell repertoires in COVID-19. Measured with immunoSEQ multiplex PCR; TCRdb has only the in-frame clones, and not every one. This sample yields some 250,000 clones, of which approximately 90% are seen a single time; 0.95% to 1.5% belongs to the top ten. Sample: PBMCs or T cells enriched from blood (not recorded which). These receptors all stem from a human donor in a cohort exposed to, infected with or recovered from COVID-19 (not recorded which). The donor label of this sample is uncertain. CDR3s include the opening cysteine and the closing phenylalanine or tryptophan. D genes are given only for firm matches. Part of the rows lack a size; the others show once, few, many or a class for expanded clones.

len	j_gene	d_gene	abundance	v_gene	CDR3nt	CDR3aa
15	TRBJ1-5	TRBD1	.	TRBV2	TGTGCCAGCAGACGGGACAGGGTAAGCAATCAGCCCCAGCATTTT	CASRRDRVSNQPQHF
14	TRBJ1-2	TRBD1	.	TRBV5-4	TGTGCCAGCAGCCTGGACAGGGTTTCTTATGGCTACACCTTC	CASSLDRVSYGYTF
17	TRBJ2-1	.	.	TRBV4-1	TGCGCCAGCAGCCAAGGGCTAGCGCCTTACTTAGGGGATGAGCAGTTCTTC	CASSQGLAPYLGDEQFF
15	TRBJ2-7	TRBD2	.	TRBV19	TGTGCCTCAGCTAGCGGGGCGGCAGGCCGGGTCGAGCAGTACTTC	CASASGAAGRVEQYF
15	TRBJ1-2	.	.	TRBV18	TGTGCCAGCTCACCACAAGCAGGGGAGAACTATGGCTACACCTTC	CASSPQAGENYGYTF
15	TRBJ2-2	.	.	TRBV4-2	TGTGCCAGCAGCCAGATGGAGCTGAACACCGGGGAGCTGTTTTTT	CASSQMELNTGELFF
15	TRBJ1-1	TRBD1	.	TRBV7-3	TGTGCCAGCAGCGATGGACAGGGAGGAAAAACTGAAGCTTTCTTT	CASSDGQGGKTEAFF
17	TRBJ2-7	TRBD2	.	TRBV5-1	TGCGCCAGCAGCTTCGGACTAGCGGGGGGGCAACTCCACGAGCAGTACTTC	CASSFGLAGGQLHEQYF
13	TRBJ2-5	.	.	TRBV6-1	TGTGCCAGCAGTGAAGGGGGCCAGGCGACCCAGTACTTC	CASSEGGQATQYF
18	TRBJ2-4	TRBD1	.	TRBV4-1	TGCGCCAGCAGCCAAGAATCGGCCAGAACAGGGGGCGGAAACATTCAGTACTTC	CASSQESARTGGGNIQYF
17	TRBJ1-5	.	.	TRBV28	TGTGCCACCGCCCTACTCCGGGACATCTATAGCAATCAGCCCCAGCATTTT	CATALLRDIYSNQPQHF
14	TRBJ2-1	.	.	TRBV6-5	TGTGCCAGCAGTTACGGACAGCCAAGGAATGAGCAGTTCTTC	CASSYGQPRNEQFF
16	TRBJ2-1	.	.	TRBV7-8	TGTGCCAGCAGCTCACGGGTGATCCCCCTACACAATGAGCAGTTCTTC	CASSSRVIPLHNEQFF
17	TRBJ2-7	.	many	TRBV3-1/TRBV3-2	TGTGCCAGCAGCCAAGTCAGGGAAAGGACGATCTATGACGAGCAGTACTTC	CASSQVRERTIYDEQYF
15	TRBJ2-1	TRBD1	.	TRBV27	TGTGCCAGCAGTTCGGACACAGGGGCACTAATGAGGCAGTTCTTC	CASSSDTGALMRQFF
14	TRBJ1-1	.	.	TRBV27	TGTGCCAGCAGTTTTCGGGGGATGAACACTGAAGCTTTCTTT	CASSFRGMNTEAFF
15	TRBJ1-5	.	.	TRBV19	TGTGCCAGTAGTTTTGACATATATAGCAATCAGCCCCAGCATTTT	CASSFDIYSNQPQHF
16	TRBJ2-2	.	once	TRBV28	TGTGCCAGCACCCCAGGGGGAGGCCAGAACACCGGGGAGCTGTTTTTT	CASTPGGGQNTGELFF
11	TRBJ1-1	.	.	TRBV19	TGTGCCAGTAGTATAAGCGCAAAAGCTTTCTTT	CASSISAKAFF
12	TRBJ2-3	.	.	TRBV5-1	TGCGCCAGCAGCTCCTCCACAGATACGCAGTATTTT	CASSSSTDTQYF
14	TRBJ2-1	TRBD1	.	TRBV5-4	TGTGCCAGCAGCGGGGACAGGGTCAACAATGAGCAGTTCTTC	CASSGDRVNNEQFF
14	TRBJ2-7	.	.	TRBV18	TGTGCCAGCTCACCACTGAGCAGGGTCCACGAGCAGTACTTC	CASSPLSRVHEQYF